This is a list of T cell receptor beta chains from one sample in a study of CD8 T cells in ankylosing spondylitis. TCRdb processed the 5' RACE reads anew with MiXCR; each CDR3 protein has one entry. The table includes 36,000 or so distinct CDR3 sequences, around an eighth detected once. The sequencing input was synovial fluid, either unsorted or a sorted T cell fraction (not recorded which). Receptor source: a male donor with ankylosing spondylitis. The CDR3 runs from the conserved cysteine through the conserved F or W. The D gene is left open where the match is weak. For some rows the clone size is stated as once, few or many, or as a class when expanded; others skip it.

d_call	v_call	clone_size	j_call	cdr3_aa	cdr3_nt
TRBD1	TRBV24-1	.	TRBJ2-5	CATSDPWDSGETQYF	TGTGCCACCAGTGATCCCTGGGACAGTGGGGAGACCCAGTACTTC
TRBD2	TRBV12-3/TRBV12-4	.	TRBJ2-2	CASSLAGRGGYPGELFF	TGTGCCAGCAGTTTAGCTGGACGGGGGGGCTACCCCGGGGAGCTGTTTTTT
.	TRBV7-2	many	TRBJ2-1	CASSLVRRGYNEQFF	TGTGCCAGCAGCTTAGTACGGCGGGGCTACAATGAGCAGTTCTTC
.	TRBV20-1	.	TRBJ2-7	CSAREGVARWGEQYF	TGCAGTGCTAGAGAGGGGGTGGCAAGGTGGGGCGAGCAGTACTTC
.	TRBV10-3	.	TRBJ2-1	CAITRAGQNYNEQFF	TGTGCCATCACTCGGGCGGGACAGAACTACAATGAGCAGTTCTTC
.	TRBV15	many	TRBJ1-2	CATSRPQEHYLVYTF	TGTGCCACCAGCAGACCCCAGGAGCACTATCTTGTCTACACCTTC
TRBD1	TRBV7-2	many	TRBJ1-1	CASSLKTGRNTEAFF	TGTGCCAGCAGCCTCAAGACAGGGAGGAACACTGAAGCTTTCTTT
TRBD1	TRBV6-1	.	TRBJ2-6	CASSRDSGSGANVLTF	TGTGCCAGCAGTAGGGACAGCGGCTCTGGGGCCAACGTCCTGACTTTC
.	TRBV29-1	many	TRBJ1-1	CSVVYGQKAFF	TGCAGCGTTGTATACGGGCAAAAAGCTTTCTTT
TRBD2	TRBV28	.	TRBJ2-1	CASSLRLAGGGNEQFF	TGTGCCAGCAGTTTACGGCTAGCGGGGGGCGGGAATGAGCAGTTCTTC
.	TRBV3-1	few	TRBJ1-5	CASSQGWDASNQPQHF	TGTGCCAGCAGCCAAGGGTGGGACGCGAGCAATCAGCCCCAGCATTTT
.	TRBV20-1	few	TRBJ1-1	CSARIREELNTEAFF	TGCAGTGCTAGGATTCGGGAGGAATTGAACACTGAAGCTTTCTTT
.	TRBV12-3/TRBV12-4	.	TRBJ1-1	CASSSSSKAGSGEAFF	TGTGCCAGCAGTTCCTCCTCGAAGGCAGGGTCGGGAGAAGCTTTCTTT
.	TRBV4-3	few	TRBJ2-7	CASSQEWYRYEQYF	TGCGCCAGCAGCCAAGAATGGTATAGGTACGAGCAGTACTTC
TRBD1	TRBV3-1	.	TRBJ2-3	CTSSLELGTESSSMDTQYF	TGTACCAGCAGTTTAGAACTGGGGACAGAATCTTCATCGATGGATACGCAGTATTTT
.	TRBV11-2	.	TRBJ2-2	CASSLGGLKNTGELFF	TGTGCCAGCAGCCTAGGCGGACTTAAGAACACCGGGGAGCTGTTTTTT
.	TRBV9	many	TRBJ1-1	CASSVGGDTEAFF	TGTGCCAGCAGCGTAGGTGGGGACACTGAAGCTTTCTTT
TRBD2	TRBV4-3	.	TRBJ2-7	CASSRGWSGIYEQYF	TGCGCCAGCAGCCGCGGATGGAGCGGGATTTACGAGCAGTACTTC
TRBD2	TRBV5-6	.	TRBJ2-7	CASSLALGGDEQYF	TGTGCCAGCAGCTTGGCCTTGGGGGGGGACGAGCAGTACTTC
TRBD1	TRBV6-2/TRBV6-3	few	TRBJ2-1	CASRWTGDNEQFF	TGTGCCAGCAGATGGACAGGGGACAATGAGCAGTTCTTC
.	TRBV2	few	TRBJ1-5	CASSELGQLHQPQHF	TGTGCCAGCAGTGAATTAGGACAGCTTCATCAGCCCCAGCATTTT
TRBD2	TRBV4-3	few	TRBJ2-7	CASSQDPGGAYEQYF	TGCGCCAGCAGCCAAGATCCGGGGGGGGCCTACGAGCAGTACTTC
.	TRBV7-9	few	TRBJ1-4	CASSLGGGFGNEKLFF	TGTGCCAGCAGCTTAGGGGGTGGGTTCGGCAATGAAAAACTGTTTTTT
.	TRBV30	many	TRBJ1-1	CAWSAKLESYTEAFF	TGTGCCTGGAGTGCCAAACTGGAATCTTACACTGAAGCTTTCTTT
.	TRBV5-1	few	TRBJ2-7	CASSTGRGSYEQYF	TGCGCCAGCAGTACAGGGAGGGGATCCTACGAGCAGTACTTC
.	TRBV7-2	many	TRBJ2-1	CASSLTHVEQFF	TGTGCCAGCAGCTTGACTCACGTGGAGCAGTTCTTC
.	TRBV10-3	.	TRBJ1-1	CAISESAGQNTEAFF	TGTGCCATCAGTGAGTCGGCAGGCCAGAACACTGAAGCTTTCTTT